The 5 T cell receptor beta chains listed next were all sequenced from one sample in a study of a mutant IDH1 vaccine in newly diagnosed glioma. Libraries were prepared by immunoSEQ multiplex PCR; TCRdb keeps only in-frame clonotypes and omits some of them. Of approximately 76,000 clones in the sample, 91% were seen once. Time point specified: week 5, during vaccination. Mutant IDH1 20-mer peptide, at 300 ug, made up each vaccine dose, with topical imiquimod. These receptors are not linked to any known antigen. The sequencing here drew on PBMCs, taken from a glioma patient whose treatment included an IDH1 peptide vaccine. Source of these receptors: a woman aged 50 to 60 with glioma.

This clone was observed once. The chain employs TRBV5-1 and TRBJ1-1; D gene ambiguous. Germline CDR1 and CDR2: SGHRS and YFSETQ. The CDR3 has 13 amino acids. V was cut by 0 bases and J by 8 bases, with 11 bases left in between. The CDR3 DNA follows: TGCGCCAGCAGCTTGGCCGCAGAGACAGAAGCTTTCTTT. It codes for CASSLAAETEAFF.

The V gene is TRBV27, the J gene TRBJ1-6, with 7 bases that match TRBD1. This CDR3 has 15 amino acids. Germline CDR1 and CDR2: MNHEY and SMNVEV (reference sequence). V shed 6 bases, J shed 9 bases, and the junction held 11 bases outside the gene matches. CDR3 loop: CASSPREGGFSPLHF. CDR3 DNA: TGTGCCAGCAGCCCGCGCGAAGGGGGCTTTTCACCCCTCCACTTT.

V usage is TRBV11-2 and J usage is TRBJ2-1, with 8 bases that match TRBD2. V was clipped by 2 bases and J by 8 bases; unmatched bases: 20. This CDR3 contains 19 residues. Germline V gene lookup returns CDR1 SGHAT and CDR2 FQNNGV. This CDR3 reads CASSLIVRGSGIPGHEQFF. Here the CDR3 DNA reads TGTGCCAGCAGCTTAATAGTTCGGGGTAGCGGGATCCCAGGACATGAGCAGTTCTTC.

The chain is built from TRBV10-3 and TRBJ2-3; 7 bases are a match to TRBD2. The CDR3 has 15 residues. V shed 8 bases and J 7 bases; nucleotides not matched to a gene: 15. Germline V gives CDR1 ENHRY, CDR2 SYGVKD. Here the CDR3 DNA reads TGTGCCATCGCTTTGAGGGAGGGCCCCCCAAATACGCAGTATTTT. Its protein is CAIALREGPPNTQYF.

The genes are TRBV6-1 and TRBJ2-7; maybe TRBD2 (6 bases). V gave up 0 bases and J gave up 4 bases, with 10 bases separating them. The V gene's germline CDR1 is MNHNS and CDR2 SASEGT. This CDR3 has 14 amino acids. The DNA of the CDR3 is TGTGCCAGCAGTGAAGCGCGGAGGGATTACGAGCAGTACTTC. As protein: CASSEARRDYEQYF.